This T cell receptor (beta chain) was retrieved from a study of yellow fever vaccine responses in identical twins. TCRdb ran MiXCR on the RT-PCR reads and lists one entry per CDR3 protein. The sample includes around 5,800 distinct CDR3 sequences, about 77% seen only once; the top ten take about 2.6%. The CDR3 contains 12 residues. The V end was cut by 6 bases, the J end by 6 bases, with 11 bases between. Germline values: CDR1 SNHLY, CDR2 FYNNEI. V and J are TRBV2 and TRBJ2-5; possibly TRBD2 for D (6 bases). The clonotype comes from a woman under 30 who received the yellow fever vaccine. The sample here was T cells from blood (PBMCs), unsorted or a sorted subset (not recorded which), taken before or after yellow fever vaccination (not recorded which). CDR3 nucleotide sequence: TGTGCCAGCAGGAGAGCGGGTCAGACCCAGTACTTC. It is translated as CASRRAGQTQYF.